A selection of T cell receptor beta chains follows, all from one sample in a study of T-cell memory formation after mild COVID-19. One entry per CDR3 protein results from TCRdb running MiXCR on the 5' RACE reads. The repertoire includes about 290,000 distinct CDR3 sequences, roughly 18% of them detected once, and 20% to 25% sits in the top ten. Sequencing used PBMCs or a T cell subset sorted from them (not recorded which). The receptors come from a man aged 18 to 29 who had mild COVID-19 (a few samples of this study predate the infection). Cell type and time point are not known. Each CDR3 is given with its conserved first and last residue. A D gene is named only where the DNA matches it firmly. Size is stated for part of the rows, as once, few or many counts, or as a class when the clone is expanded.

CDR3nt: TGCGCCAGCAGCGGGGGGCCTTACACCGGGGAGCTGTTTTTT; CDR3aa: CASSGGPYTGELFF; v_gene: TRBV5-1; d_gene: -; abundance: -; j_gene: TRBJ2-2
CDR3nt: TGTGCCAGCAGCCCCTTCCAGGATACGCAGTATTTT; CDR3aa: CASSPFQDTQYF; v_gene: TRBV7-2; d_gene: -; abundance: -; j_gene: TRBJ2-3
CDR3nt: TGTGCCAGCAGCTCCACAGGGGTGACTGAAGCTTTCTTT; CDR3aa: CASSSTGVTEAFF; v_gene: TRBV5-6; d_gene: TRBD1; abundance: few; j_gene: TRBJ1-1
CDR3nt: TGTGCCAGCTCACGGGGGGAAGGGTCCTACGAGCAGTACTTC; CDR3aa: CASSRGEGSYEQYF; v_gene: TRBV18; d_gene: -; abundance: few; j_gene: TRBJ2-7
CDR3nt: TGTGCCAGCAGTTTATTGGGGGCAGCGCTGAACACTGAAGCTTTCTTT; CDR3aa: CASSLLGAALNTEAFF; v_gene: TRBV2; d_gene: -; abundance: -; j_gene: TRBJ1-1
CDR3nt: TGTGCCAGCAGCCAGGGACAACCTACGCAGTATTTT; CDR3aa: CASSQGQPTQYF; v_gene: TRBV28; d_gene: -; abundance: few; j_gene: TRBJ2-3
CDR3nt: TGTGCCAGCAGTCCGCTTACTTGGGAGACTAATGAAAAACTGTTTTTT; CDR3aa: CASSPLTWETNEKLFF; v_gene: TRBV2; d_gene: -; abundance: -; j_gene: TRBJ1-4
CDR3nt: TGTGCCAGCAGCTTAGTCCAGATCAATGGCTACACCTTC; CDR3aa: CASSLVQINGYTF; v_gene: TRBV7-9; d_gene: -; abundance: -; j_gene: TRBJ1-2
CDR3nt: TGCAGTGCTAGATCTTGGACAGGGCTGACTGAAGCTTTCTTT; CDR3aa: CSARSWTGLTEAFF; v_gene: TRBV20-1; d_gene: TRBD1; abundance: few; j_gene: TRBJ1-1
CDR3nt: TGTGCCAGCAGTGGAGCGGGATACCAAGAGACCCAGTACTTC; CDR3aa: CASSGAGYQETQYF; v_gene: TRBV2; d_gene: TRBD2; abundance: -; j_gene: TRBJ2-5
CDR3nt: TGTGCCAGTAGCACCCCGTCCGTCTATGGCTACACCTTC; CDR3aa: CASSTPSVYGYTF; v_gene: TRBV19; d_gene: -; abundance: few; j_gene: TRBJ1-2
CDR3nt: TGTGCCAGCAGCGACGGGGGGGCCTACGGCAATGAGCAGTTCTTC; CDR3aa: CASSDGGAYGNEQFF; v_gene: TRBV7-9; d_gene: TRBD2; abundance: -; j_gene: TRBJ2-1
CDR3nt: TGCAGCGTTGCCCTTCAGGATTTCTATGGCTACACCTTC; CDR3aa: CSVALQDFYGYTF; v_gene: TRBV29-1; d_gene: -; abundance: -; j_gene: TRBJ1-2
CDR3nt: TGCGCCAGCAGCCTCGCCGGCGGGCCCGGCCACAACGAGCAGTTCTTC; CDR3aa: CASSLAGGPGHNEQFF; v_gene: TRBV5-1; d_gene: -; abundance: -; j_gene: TRBJ2-1
CDR3nt: TGTGCCACCAGCAGAGCGGGGTACCAAGAGACCCAGTACTTC; CDR3aa: CATSRAGYQETQYF; v_gene: TRBV15; d_gene: -; abundance: few; j_gene: TRBJ2-5
CDR3nt: TGCGCCAGCAGCCAAGAGGTTGGGACAGCATGGGGCGAGCAGTACTTC; CDR3aa: CASSQEVGTAWGEQYF; v_gene: TRBV4-1; d_gene: TRBD1; abundance: few; j_gene: TRBJ2-7
CDR3nt: TGTGCCAGCAGCTTGCAGGAAGGTTATACTGAAGCTTTCTTT; CDR3aa: CASSLQEGYTEAFF; v_gene: TRBV7-3; d_gene: -; abundance: -; j_gene: TRBJ1-1
CDR3nt: TGCAGCGTCAGGGGGCCTGAGTCTGAAGCTTTCTTT; CDR3aa: CSVRGPESEAFF; v_gene: TRBV29-1; d_gene: TRBD1; abundance: few; j_gene: TRBJ1-1
CDR3nt: TGCGCCAGCAGCTTGGACTCCCAGACAGCGTTAGAGACCCAGTACTTC; CDR3aa: CASSLDSQTALETQYF; v_gene: TRBV5-1; d_gene: -; abundance: few; j_gene: TRBJ2-5
CDR3nt: TGTGCCAGCAGCTTACGGGCGCCCCACTCCTACGAGCAGTACTTC; CDR3aa: CASSLRAPHSYEQYF; v_gene: TRBV7-2; d_gene: -; abundance: -; j_gene: TRBJ2-7
CDR3nt: TGTGCCAGCAGCTTATTCGCGGCCGGGGACAGTCCTGACATTCAGTACTTC; CDR3aa: CASSLFAAGDSPDIQYF; v_gene: TRBV7-9; d_gene: TRBD1; abundance: few; j_gene: TRBJ2-4
CDR3nt: TGTGCCAGCAGTTTACTCGCAGGACAGTCACCCCTCCACTTT; CDR3aa: CASSLLAGQSPLHF; v_gene: TRBV12-3/TRBV12-4; d_gene: -; abundance: -; j_gene: TRBJ1-6
CDR3nt: TGTGCCTGGACCCTAGGAGGCGGCGAGCAGTACTTC; CDR3aa: CAWTLGGGEQYF; v_gene: TRBV30; d_gene: -; abundance: few; j_gene: TRBJ2-7
CDR3nt: TGTGCCAGCAGCTCCAGGGGGCCAGATACGCAGTATTTT; CDR3aa: CASSSRGPDTQYF; v_gene: TRBV5-6; d_gene: TRBD1; abundance: -; j_gene: TRBJ2-3
CDR3nt: TGCGCCAGCAGCTTGTTTCTCGGTAGCGGTAGAGAGACCCAGTACTTC; CDR3aa: CASSLFLGSGRETQYF; v_gene: TRBV5-1; d_gene: -; abundance: many; j_gene: TRBJ2-5
CDR3nt: TGCGCCAGCAGCCCCCCCGTAAGGGACAGAGAAGCTTTCTTT; CDR3aa: CASSPPVRDREAFF; v_gene: TRBV4-1; d_gene: TRBD1; abundance: few; j_gene: TRBJ1-1
CDR3nt: TGTGCCAGCAGCCTAAGGACAGGGGGCTGGGATACGCAGTATTTT; CDR3aa: CASSLRTGGWDTQYF; v_gene: TRBV7-8; d_gene: TRBD1; abundance: -; j_gene: TRBJ2-3
CDR3nt: TGTGCCACCATCACCCCCCGGGGGCAGCAAGAGACCCAGTACTTC; CDR3aa: CATITPRGQQETQYF; v_gene: TRBV24-1; d_gene: -; abundance: -; j_gene: TRBJ2-5
CDR3nt: TGTGCCAGCAGCCCTCGGTGGGCTCAAGAGACCCAGTACTTC; CDR3aa: CASSPRWAQETQYF; v_gene: TRBV7-6; d_gene: -; abundance: -; j_gene: TRBJ2-5
CDR3nt: TGTGCCAGCACCACGCCCACGTGGAAAGTGGTCGGGGAGCTGTTTTTT; CDR3aa: CASTTPTWKVVGELFF; v_gene: TRBV12-3/TRBV12-4; d_gene: -; abundance: -; j_gene: TRBJ2-2
CDR3nt: TGCGCCAGCAGCATGCTAGCGGGGGGACAAGAGACCCAGTACTTC; CDR3aa: CASSMLAGGQETQYF; v_gene: TRBV5-1; d_gene: TRBD2; abundance: -; j_gene: TRBJ2-5
CDR3nt: TGCGCCAGCAGCTTGGAAGCGTCGGGTCTCGTAGAGCAGTTCTTC; CDR3aa: CASSLEASGLVEQFF; v_gene: TRBV5-1; d_gene: -; abundance: -; j_gene: TRBJ2-1
CDR3nt: TGTGCCAGCAGCTGGACAGGGCCGGGTCAGCCCCAGCATTTT; CDR3aa: CASSWTGPGQPQHF; v_gene: TRBV28; d_gene: TRBD1; abundance: few; j_gene: TRBJ1-5
CDR3nt: TGTGCCAGCTCACCACAGGGGAAAGAGACCCAGTACTTC; CDR3aa: CASSPQGKETQYF; v_gene: TRBV18; d_gene: -; abundance: -; j_gene: TRBJ2-5
CDR3nt: TGTGCCAGACTCTCCTGCGAGCAGTACTTC; CDR3aa: CARLSCEQYF; v_gene: TRBV5-3; d_gene: -; abundance: -; j_gene: TRBJ2-7
CDR3nt: TGTGCCATCCAGGGGACAGGGGGACGCTCACCCCTCCACTTT; CDR3aa: CAIQGTGGRSPLHF; v_gene: TRBV10-3; d_gene: TRBD1; abundance: -; j_gene: TRBJ1-6
CDR3nt: TGCGCCAGCAGCTTTGCGGGCTACCATGAGCAGTTCTTC; CDR3aa: CASSFAGYHEQFF; v_gene: TRBV5-1; d_gene: -; abundance: few; j_gene: TRBJ2-1
CDR3nt: TGTGCCGGCTCGACGGCAATCAACACCGGGGAGCTGTTTTTT; CDR3aa: CAGSTAINTGELFF; v_gene: TRBV19; d_gene: -; abundance: few; j_gene: TRBJ2-2
CDR3nt: TGTGCCAGCAGCCACCGCGATTCACCCCTCCACTTT; CDR3aa: CASSHRDSPLHF; v_gene: TRBV5-5; d_gene: -; abundance: few; j_gene: TRBJ1-6
CDR3nt: TGTGCTAGTGCCGGATCCTACCCAGGGCACAGCTCTGGGGCCAACGTCCTGACTTTC; CDR3aa: CASAGSYPGHSSGANVLTF; v_gene: TRBV12-5; d_gene: -; abundance: few; j_gene: TRBJ2-6
CDR3nt: TGTGCCAGCAGTCCCCGGACCAGTCATCCCCAGCATTTT; CDR3aa: CASSPRTSHPQHF; v_gene: TRBV12-3/TRBV12-4; d_gene: -; abundance: -; j_gene: TRBJ1-5
CDR3nt: TGTGCCAGCAACCTACAGGGGGGTATTACTGAAGCTTTCTTT; CDR3aa: CASNLQGGITEAFF; v_gene: TRBV12-3/TRBV12-4; d_gene: TRBD1; abundance: -; j_gene: TRBJ1-1
CDR3nt: TGTGCCAGCAGCTACGACAGGGTAAACACTGAAGCTTTCTTT; CDR3aa: CASSYDRVNTEAFF; v_gene: TRBV4-2; d_gene: TRBD1; abundance: -; j_gene: TRBJ1-1
CDR3nt: TGCGCCAGCAGCGGTGGCCACCGAGGAAGCGGGGAGCTGTTTTTT; CDR3aa: CASSGGHRGSGELFF; v_gene: TRBV5-1; d_gene: -; abundance: many; j_gene: TRBJ2-2
CDR3nt: TGTGCCACCAGCAGAGAGCTGGGGCCAAGGGAGCTGTTTTTT; CDR3aa: CATSRELGPRELFF; v_gene: TRBV15; d_gene: -; abundance: -; j_gene: TRBJ2-2
CDR3nt: TGCGCCAGCAGCCTCGATAGGGGTGCCAGGGGCGCCTGGAACATTCAGTACTTC; CDR3aa: CASSLDRGARGAWNIQYF; v_gene: TRBV4-3; d_gene: -; abundance: -; j_gene: TRBJ2-4
CDR3nt: TGTGCCAGTAGTAGTATTGTTCATGGAAACACCATATATTTT; CDR3aa: CASSSIVHGNTIYF; v_gene: TRBV19; d_gene: -; abundance: -; j_gene: TRBJ1-3
CDR3nt: TGTGCCAGCAGCTTAGCCGGGGGAGCCGGTAATGAGCAGTTCTTC; CDR3aa: CASSLAGGAGNEQFF; v_gene: TRBV7-9; d_gene: -; abundance: -; j_gene: TRBJ2-1
CDR3nt: TGCACCAGCACCCTGCTGGACGTCCGCTACAATGAGCAGTTCTTC; CDR3aa: CTSTLLDVRYNEQFF; v_gene: TRBV5-1; d_gene: -; abundance: once; j_gene: TRBJ2-1
CDR3nt: TGTGCCATCAAGAGACAGGGAGATCAAGAGACCCAGTACTTC; CDR3aa: CAIKRQGDQETQYF; v_gene: TRBV10-3; d_gene: TRBD1; abundance: -; j_gene: TRBJ2-5
CDR3nt: TGTGCCAGCAGAAGGATCCGCTACACTGAAGCTTTCTTT; CDR3aa: CASRRIRYTEAFF; v_gene: TRBV6-5; d_gene: -; abundance: few; j_gene: TRBJ1-1
CDR3nt: TGCGCCAGCAGCTTCCCTTCCGCCGGGACAAATCCCTACGAGCAGTACTTC; CDR3aa: CASSFPSAGTNPYEQYF; v_gene: TRBV5-1; d_gene: -; abundance: -; j_gene: TRBJ2-7
CDR3nt: TGCGCCAGCAGAGTGCCGGGGGGGAGCACCGGGGAGCTGTTTTTT; CDR3aa: CASRVPGGSTGELFF; v_gene: TRBV5-1; d_gene: TRBD2; abundance: few; j_gene: TRBJ2-2
CDR3nt: TGTGCCAGCAGCCAAGATGGGAGGGCCTCGGCTTTCTTT; CDR3aa: CASSQDGRASAFF; v_gene: TRBV14; d_gene: -; abundance: -; j_gene: TRBJ1-1
CDR3nt: TGTGCCAGCAGCTTAGTCAGGGGGCGAGCCGGGGAGCTGTTTTTT; CDR3aa: CASSLVRGRAGELFF; v_gene: TRBV11-2; d_gene: TRBD1; abundance: -; j_gene: TRBJ2-2